This passage covers 22 T cell receptor beta chains from one sample sequenced in a study of chemoradiotherapy in HPV16-positive cancers. Sequencing used immunoSEQ multiplex PCR; TCRdb keeps in-frame clones, though not all of them. The sample records fewer than 25,000 clones, just under 75% being singletons. The sample was taken from a patient who underwent chemoradiotherapy. The receptors here all came from a human donor with HPV-associated anogenital cancer.

The chain recombines TRBV28 with TRBJ1-1; the D is unclear. CDR3 length equals 13 residues. Germline assignment: CDR1 MDHEN and CDR2 SYDVKM. Trimming left V 5 bases short and J 2 bases short, with 9 bases between. The CDR3 here is CASSSGRNTEAFF. The DNA for the CDR3 is TGTGCCAGCAGTAGCGGACGCAACACTGAAGCTTTCTTT.

The table lists this clone with a few counts. The chain combines TRBV5-8 with TRBJ1-6; D is uncertain. The germline gives CDR1 SGHTS, CDR2 YDEGEE. The germline V and J ends were trimmed by 4 bases and 6 bases, with 11 bases remaining between them. The CDR3 sequence is 14 residues long. The CDR3 reads CASSQSLSNSPLHF. CDR3 coding DNA: TGTGCCAGCAGCCAGTCACTGTCTAATTCACCCCTCCACTTT.

The chain recombines TRBV5-4 with TRBJ1-1; 7 bases map to TRBD1. CDR1 and CDR2 from the germline V gene are SGHNT and YYREEE (reference sequence). With V trimmed by 4 bases and J by 0 bases, 6 bases remained unmatched. This CDR3 is built from 15 residues. CDR3 in amino acids: CASSPGQSLNTEAFF. CDR3 bases: TGTGCCAGCAGCCCGGGACAGTCCCTGAACACTGAAGCTTTCTTT.

This chain links TRBV5-1 with TRBJ2-2; tentative D call: TRBD2 (5 bases). This CDR3 is built from 15 residues. V was cut by 4 bases and J by 4 bases, with 14 bases left in between. Germline lookup yields CDR1 SGHRS and CDR2 YFSETQ. CDR3: CASSPQGGSTGELFF. For the CDR3, the DNA is TGCGCCAGCAGCCCTCAAGGTGGGAGCACCGGGGAGCTGTTTTTT.

The chain is built from TRBV12-5 and TRBJ2-1; TRBD2 agrees at 14 bases. The germline CDR1 and CDR2 sequences are LGHNT and FRNRAP. V trimming: 9 bases; J trimming: 8 bases; junction bases outside the gene matches: 6. This CDR3 has 14 residues. The CDR3 loop is CASSGLAGVDEQFF. The CDR3 DNA reads as TGTGCTAGCTCGGGACTAGCGGGAGTCGATGAGCAGTTCTTC.

This chain uses TRBV25-1 with TRBJ2-7; D gene ambiguous. CDR1 and CDR2 from the germline V gene are MGHDK and SYGVNS. Trimming stripped 4 bases from V and 7 bases from J, with 20 bases between. CDR3 length equals 15 residues. CDR3 loop: CASSGSTQLSREQYF. CDR3 nucleotide sequence: TGTGCCAGCAGTGGCTCCACCCAATTATCGAGGGAGCAGTACTTC.

This chain connects TRBV5-6 to TRBJ2-7, with D perhaps TRBD2 (6 bases). This CDR3 region has 15 residues. V was trimmed by 1 base and J by 0 bases, leaving 11 bases between them. The germline gives CDR1 SGHDT, CDR2 YYEEEE. The CDR3 sequence is CASSLSGFSSYEQYF. Written as DNA, the CDR3 is TGTGCCAGCAGCTTGAGCGGGTTCTCCTCCTACGAGCAGTACTTC.

This chain connects TRBV7-9 to TRBJ1-6; D is unresolved. Trimming removed 5 bases from V and 10 bases from J, with 15 bases in between. The CDR3 consists of 14 residues. Germline values: CDR1 SEHNR, CDR2 FQNEAQ (reference sequence). CDR3 nucleotides: TGTGCCAGCAGCCCTAGTGGGGATCTCTCACCCCTCCACTTT. It encodes CASSPSGDLSPLHF.

The chain combines TRBV19 with TRBJ2-1; 13 bases fit TRBD2. From germline, CDR1 is LNHDA and CDR2 SQIVND (reference sequence). The CDR3 sequence is 16 residues long. Unmatched junction bases numbered 4, after V lost 7 bases and J lost 1 base. The DNA of the CDR3 is TGTGCCAGTACCGGGACTAGCGGGACTTCCTACAATGAGCAGTTCTTC. This sequence encodes CASTGTSGTSYNEQFF.

This chain links TRBV18 with TRBJ1-1; no definite D call. Germline V gene data show CDR1 as KGHSH and CDR2 as LQKENI. Trimming removed 4 bases from V and 0 bases from J, with 3 bases in between. This CDR3 has 12 residues. The CDR3 loop reads CASSLVNTEAFF. For the CDR3, the DNA is TGTGCCAGCTCACTAGTGAACACTGAAGCTTTCTTT. The entire variable domain, with the rest obtained from reference TRBV18 and TRBJ1-1, is as follows: NAGVMQNPRHLVRRRGQEARLRCSPMKGHSHVYWYRQLPEEGLKFMVYLQKENIIDESGMPKERFSAEFPKEGPSILRIQQVVRGDSAAYFCASSLVNTEAFFGQGTRLTVV.

The chain couples TRBV7-8 to TRBJ1-6; perhaps TRBD1 as D (6 bases). The germline V gene has CDR1 SGHVS and CDR2 FQNEAQ. Trimming stripped 5 bases from V and 0 bases from J, with 11 bases between. This CDR3 region has 16 residues. The CDR3 reads CASSVQGFSYNSPLHF. CDR3 bases: TGTGCCAGCAGCGTACAGGGTTTCTCCTATAATTCACCCCTCCACTTT.

This rearrangement joins TRBV19 to TRBJ1-5, with 11 bases aligning to TRBD1. Germline CDR1 and CDR2: LNHDA and SQIVND (reference sequence). V lost 5 bases, J lost 6 bases, and 18 bases stayed unmatched. The CDR3 runs 19 residues. In DNA form, the CDR3 reads TGTGCCAGTAGTCCCAAAGATTTTTCTGGGACAGGGGGATTTCAGCCCCAGCATTTT. This encodes CASSPKDFSGTGGFQPQHF.

This clone came up a few times. V gene TRBV15 combines with J gene TRBJ2-2; 9 bases align to TRBD1. Looked up from germline, CDR1 is LNHNV and CDR2 is YYDKDF (reference sequence). Germline trimming cut 8 bases from V and 4 bases from J; bases unmatched to any gene: 11. This CDR3 is 16 amino acids long. Here the CDR3 DNA reads TGTGCCACCTCCAAAATTGGGACAGGGATCACCGGGGAGCTGTTTTTT. Encoded protein: CATSKIGTGITGELFF.

The chain combines TRBV7-3 with TRBJ2-2, with 11 bases that match TRBD2. The V gene's germline CDR1 is SGHTA and CDR2 FQGTGA. V shed 5 bases, J shed 5 bases, and the junction held 4 bases outside the gene matches. This CDR3 is 15 amino acids long. The CDR3 reads CASSRRTSGTGELFF. The CDR3 DNA reads TGTGCCAGCAGCCGCCGGACTAGCGGGACCGGGGAGCTGTTTTTT.

The rearrangement joins TRBV5-5 to TRBJ2-5; 10 nucleotides match TRBD1. Germline assignment: CDR1 SGHKS and CDR2 YYEKEE (reference sequence). The CDR3 contains 16 residues. J lost 4 bases, V lost 0 bases, and 6 bases had no gene match. Here the CDR3 reads CASSLVRTGGLETQYF. The CDR3, as DNA: TGTGCCAGCAGCTTGGTCCGGACAGGGGGATTAGAGACCCAGTACTTC.

This chain joins TRBV5-1 and TRBJ2-1, with 9 bases aligning to TRBD2. The CDR3 has 18 residues. V lost 1 base to trimming and J lost 4 bases; unmatched junction nucleotides: 12. The germline V gene encodes CDR1 SGHRS and CDR2 YFSETQ. The CDR3 loop reads CASSLTFSGTSPYNEQFF. The CDR3 DNA is TGCGCCAGCAGCTTGACGTTTTCCGGGACTAGCCCGTACAATGAGCAGTTCTTC.

The chain employs TRBV5-1 and TRBJ2-1; no clear D. Germline CDR1 is SGHRS and CDR2 is YFSETQ. Trimming pared 1 base from V and 0 bases from J, leaving 8 bases between. The CDR3 contains 15 residues. CDR3 amino acids: CASSLYLSSYNEQFF. CDR3 sequence (DNA): TGCGCCAGCAGCTTGTATCTAAGCTCCTACAATGAGCAGTTCTTC.

This clone has a handful of counts. The junction and the germline gene differ at one end; a read error may be behind it. The J gene is TRBJ2-4, the V gene TRBV5-4; D is unclear. The CDR3 has 14 amino acids. Germline V lookup: CDR1 SGHNT, CDR2 YYREEE (reference sequence). In nucleotides, the CDR3 is TGTGCCAGCTCAACCCCAGACTCCAACAACATTCAGTACTTC. Translation gives CASSTPDSNNIQYF.

This sequence joins TRBV7-9 and TRBJ2-1; 7 bases are a match to TRBD2. This CDR3 is built from 16 residues. V trimming: 2 bases; J trimming: 6 bases; junction bases outside the gene matches: 10. Germline CDR1 and CDR2: SEHNR and FQNEAQ (reference sequence). CDR3 in amino acids: CASSLPQLATGNEQFF. CDR3 nucleotide sequence: TGTGCCAGCAGCTTACCGCAACTAGCGACGGGCAATGAGCAGTTCTTC.

The rearrangement uses TRBV6-1 and TRBJ2-1, with 10 bases matching TRBD2. The junction had 13 bases not matched to a gene; V was cut back by 10 bases and J by 10 bases. There are 14 residues in the CDR3. Germline V gene sequence: CDR1 MNHNS, CDR2 SASEGT. CDR3 residues: CATIAGGVGGEQFF. The CDR3 DNA reads as TGTGCCACAATAGCGGGGGGCGTGGGAGGGGAGCAGTTCTTC.

This sequence joins TRBV25-1 and TRBJ2-7; TRBD2 is a possible D gene (6 bases). V lost 6 bases and J lost 13, with 19 bases in between. The CDR3 length is 12 residues. Germline V gene sequence: CDR1 MGHDK, CDR2 SYGVNS. The CDR3 loop is CASRPGDGPLYF. The CDR3 DNA is TGTGCCAGCAGGCCGGGGGACGGCCCTCTTTACTTC.

The rearrangement links TRBV7-2 to TRBJ1-5, with D unresolved. V gave up 4 bases and J gave up 3 bases, with 4 bases separating them. The germline V gene encodes CDR1 SGHTA and CDR2 FQGNSA. This CDR3 has 12 residues. CDR3 loop: CASSSLNQPQHF. The CDR3 nucleotides are TGTGCCAGCAGCTCCCTCAATCAGCCCCAGCATTTT. The full variable domain, rest sourced from reference TRBV7-2 and TRBJ1-5, is GAGVSQSPSNKVTEKGKDVELRCDPISGHTALYWYRQSLGQGLEFLIYFQGNSAPDKSGLPSDRFSAERTGGSVSTLTIQRTQQEDSAVYLCASSSLNQPQHFGDGTRLSIL.